The 16 T cell receptor beta chains given below trace back to one sample, sequenced in a study of cytomegalovirus exposure and HLA in healthy donors (dated by TCRdb to the late 2010s). The library was produced with the immunoSEQ multiplex PCR assay. TCRdb limited this immuneACCESS table to in-frame rearrangements with V and J called. A share of clones is missing; checked studies link under half to unresolved V genes, and the rest is unexplained. The sample yields over 90,000 clones; approximately 94% were counted once. The top ten constitute approximately 0.91% of the sample. Specimen: PBMCs. These receptors were obtained from a woman between 18 and 29 years old in good health and CMV-seronegative.

This chain joins TRBV5-6 and TRBJ2-5; TRBD2 matches 12 bases. Germline CDR1 is SGHDT and CDR2 is YYEEEE. The V segment lost 1 base and the J segment 4 bases; nucleotides outside the gene matches: 2. The CDR3 extends over 15 amino acids. DNA of the CDR3: TGTGCCAGCAGCTTGCGGGGACTAGCGGGAGAGACCCAGTACTTC. It translates to CASSLRGLAGETQYF.

The V call is TRBV7-2, the J call TRBJ1-5; 7 positions match TRBD1. J lost 6 bases, V lost 4 bases, and 3 bases had no gene match. Germline CDR1 is SGHTA and CDR2 is FQGNSA. This CDR3 is built from 13 residues. The DNA for the CDR3 is TGTGCCAGCAGCTCAACAGGGGTTCAGCCCCAGCATTTT. Its protein product is CASSSTGVQPQHF.

Only one count was recorded for this clone. The chain links TRBV14 to TRBJ2-2; 13 bases map to TRBD2. V lost 4 bases to trimming and J lost 5 bases; unmatched junction nucleotides: 4. In germline, CDR1 is SGHDN, CDR2 FVKESK. CDR3 length: 16 residues. This CDR3 is CASSPRLAGGTGELFF. As DNA, the CDR3 is TGTGCCAGCAGCCCTCGACTAGCGGGAGGAACCGGGGAGCTGTTTTTT.

The chain combines TRBV18 with TRBJ1-1; the D gene is possibly TRBD1 (6 bases). CDR1 and CDR2 (germline): KGHSH, LQKENI. The CDR3 totals 16 residues. V lost 7 bases, J lost 4 bases, and 22 bases lay in between. This CDR3 is CASLISPTRGTTEAFF. The CDR3 DNA reads TGTGCCAGCTTAATATCTCCAACAAGGGGGACCACTGAAGCTTTCTTT.

The rearrangement links TRBV27 to TRBJ2-1, with D possibly being TRBD2 (5 bases). V was trimmed by 4 bases and J by 9 bases, leaving 10 bases between them. Looked up from germline, CDR1 is MNHEY and CDR2 is SMNVEV (reference sequence). The CDR3 contains 12 residues. CDR3 in DNA: TGTGCCAGCAGTTGGTTAGAGGGTGAGCAGTTCTTC. Translation: CASSWLEGEQFF.

The genes are TRBV28 and TRBJ1-1, with D perhaps matching TRBD1 (5 bases). V gave up 8 bases and J gave up 4 bases, with 14 bases separating them. The germline CDR1 and CDR2 sequences are MDHEN and SYDVKM. This CDR3 has 13 amino acids. CDR3: CASSSVGRTEAFF. Here the CDR3 DNA reads TGTGCCAGCTCCTCGGTGGGGCGCACTGAAGCTTTCTTT.

This chain joins TRBV5-1 and TRBJ1-3; D may be TRBD1 (6 bases). Trimming shortened V by 4 bases and J by 3 bases, and 20 bases separated the two germline ends. Germline V lookup: CDR1 SGHRS, CDR2 YFSETQ. This CDR3 region has 17 residues. The CDR3 bases are TGCGCCAGCAGCCCCCTTACAGGGATGATGGGTGGAAACACCATATATTTT. This translates into CASSPLTGMMGGNTIYF.

The chain employs TRBV7-6 and TRBJ1-1, with a weak D call TRBD1 (6 bases). CDR1 and CDR2 (germline): SGHVS, FNYEAQ. The CDR3 runs 13 residues. V was clipped by 8 bases and J by 1 base, with 11 bases between them. CDR3 loop: CASGRQANTEAFF. CDR3 DNA sequence: TGTGCCAGCGGGAGACAGGCGAACACTGAAGCTTTCTTT.

The chain combines TRBV19 with TRBJ1-5, with 9 bases matching TRBD1. Germline CDR1 reads LNHDA; CDR2 reads SQIVND (reference sequence). This CDR3 has 15 amino acids. Trimming removed 6 bases from V and 2 bases from J; junction bases left unmatched: 5. CDR3 nucleotides: TGTGCCAGTAGCTCACAGGGGGCAGGCAATCAGCCCCAGCATTTT. Its protein product is CASSSQGAGNQPQHF.

This chain links TRBV5-1 with TRBJ2-7; 8 positions agree with TRBD1. V trimming: 5 bases; J trimming: 3 bases; junction bases outside the gene matches: 10. The CDR3 has 15 residues. CDR1 is SGHRS, CDR2 YFSETQ, per germline. CDR3 region: CASRLAGGADYEQYF. CDR3 bases: TGCGCCAGCAGATTAGCAGGGGGCGCAGACTACGAGCAGTACTTC.

The chain links TRBV6-6 to TRBJ2-7; D remains ambiguous. CDR1 and CDR2 (germline): MNHNY, SVGAGI (reference sequence). This CDR3 is 10 amino acids long. The germline V and J ends were trimmed by 7 bases and 7 bases, with 8 bases remaining between them. DNA for the CDR3: TGTGCCAGCATAGCCTTTGAGCAGTACTTC. This sequence encodes CASIAFEQYF.

In its sample, this clone was seen once. V is TRBV27 and J is TRBJ1-1, with D possibly TRBD1 on 5 matching bases. CDR3 length: 13 residues. Germline lookup yields CDR1 MNHEY and CDR2 SMNVEV (reference sequence). Between the trimmed V and J ends, which lost 6 bases and 8 bases, there was a span of 16 bases. This CDR3 reads CASSQTAIREAFF. The CDR3 bases are TGTGCCAGCAGCCAGACAGCTATAAGGGAAGCTTTCTTT.

The chain employs TRBV6-6 and TRBJ1-2; no clear D gene. CDR3 size: 11 residues. The germline V gene encodes CDR1 MNHNY and CDR2 SVGAGI (reference sequence). The V end was cut by 7 bases, the J end by 2 bases, with 5 bases between. The CDR3 loop is CASNINYGYTF. The CDR3 DNA follows: TGTGCCAGCAATATAAACTATGGCTACACCTTC.

This chain connects TRBV30 to TRBJ1-1, with TRBD1 matching 8 bases. Germline CDR1 and CDR2: GTSNPN and SVGIG (reference sequence). The CDR3 is 14 residues long. V lost 4 bases to trimming and J lost 0 bases; unmatched junction nucleotides: 4. CDR3 nucleotides: TGTGCCTGGACACGGACAGGGTTGAACACTGAAGCTTTCTTT. It encodes CAWTRTGLNTEAFF.

The chain carries TRBV19 and TRBJ2-7; 12 bases are shared with TRBD1. V was clipped by 4 bases and J by 6 bases; unmatched bases: 4. Germline V gives CDR1 LNHDA, CDR2 SQIVND (reference sequence). The CDR3 is 14 amino acids. The CDR3 DNA reads as TGTGCCAGTAGTACCGGGACAGGGGGCCGCGAGCAGTACTTC. Its protein is CASSTGTGGREQYF.

The count of this clone is one. The rearrangement joins TRBV7-9 to TRBJ1-5, with D possibly matching TRBD1 (6 bases). Trimming pared 1 base from V and 5 bases from J, leaving 12 bases between. The CDR3 runs to 15 residues. The germline V gene has CDR1 SEHNR and CDR2 FQNEAQ (reference sequence). The CDR3 reads CASSLGDKRDQPQHF. As DNA, the CDR3 is TGTGCCAGCAGCTTAGGGGACAAAAGGGATCAGCCCCAGCATTTT.